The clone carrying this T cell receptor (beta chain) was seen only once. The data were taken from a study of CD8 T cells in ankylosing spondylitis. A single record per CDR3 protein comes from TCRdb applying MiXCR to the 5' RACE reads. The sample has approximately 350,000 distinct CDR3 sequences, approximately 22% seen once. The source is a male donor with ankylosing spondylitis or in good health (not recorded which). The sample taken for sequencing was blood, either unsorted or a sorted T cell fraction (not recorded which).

The CDR3 nucleotides read TGTGCCAGCAGTTGGACTAGCGGGGGAGACCTCAGAGAGACCCAGTACTTC. It yields the protein CASSWTSGGDLRETQYF. The genes are TRBV27 and TRBJ2-5, with 13 positions matching TRBD2. Germline CDR1 reads MNHEY; CDR2 reads SMNVEV (reference sequence). Trimming took 4 bases from V and 4 from J; bases not matched to a gene: 9. The CDR3 has 17 amino acids.